The entry below describes one T cell receptor beta chain. Its antigen is not known. This CDR3 region has 13 residues. Germline CDR1 is KGHSH and CDR2 is LQKENI. Trimming left V 4 bases short and J 7 bases short, with 13 bases between. The data were taken from a study of PD-L1 blockade in urothelial cancer. About the study: From 2014, patients received atezolizumab, given as 1,200 mg intravenously every 3 weeks. It was at 3 weeks (second dose) and 6 weeks after treatment start that blood was analyzed.

Overall study findings and caveats: Better survival was predicted by below-median pretreatment blood TCR clonality.

PCRs each included synthetic TCR analog templates spiked in. Here immunoSEQ multiplex PCR was the method, and the copy in TCRdb shows in-frame clones only, minus some. The table records some 50,000 clones, around 88% of them present only once. V is TRBV18 and J is TRBJ1-1, with a possible D match to TRBD1 (5 bases). This TCR came from a man at least 80 years old with urothelial cancer. The sequenced sample was PBMCs, obtained around atezolizumab (anti-PD-L1) treatment. The CDR3 reads CASSRAGTYEAFF. CDR3 DNA: TGTGCCAGCTCACGCGCCGGGACTTATGAAGCTTTCTTT.